This T cell receptor (beta chain) was documented in a study of T cell clones after liver transplantation. Study at large: Three of eight recipients were HCV-positive; others had non-autoimmune, non-viral indications.

CDR1 and CDR2 from the germline V gene are LNHNV and YYDKDF (reference sequence). There are 15 residues in the CDR3. Trimming cost V 3 bases and J 3 bases, with 13 bases left between them. Method: immunoSEQ multiplex PCR; TCRdb's copy keeps in-frame clones and lacks some. Among 15,000 to 20,000 clones listed, approximately 80% were seen once. The source was CD8+ T cells from blood, collected less than 50 months after liver transplant. V usage is TRBV15 and J usage is TRBJ2-3; perhaps TRBD2 as D (6 bases). The receptor comes from a human patient who received a liver transplant. Some T cells may have originated in the graft donor. For the CDR3, the DNA is TGTGCCACCAGCAGTCGGGAGCGAAGGACAGATACGCAGTATTTT. Translating gives CATSSRERRTDTQYF.